This TCR beta chain comes out of a study of control samples from healthy donors and cancer patients (TCRdb year 2020). With respect to this clone: It lacks a known antigen. No base qualities exist here, and no much larger clone lies one base off it.

Library construction relied on the immunoSEQ multiplex PCR assay. The source is immuneACCESS, and TCRdb retained only in-frame sequences with V and J called. Part of the clones is not carried over; for the studies checked, unresolved V genes explain less than half of this, and the remainder is unexplained. This sample gives around 150,000 clones in total; 85% to 95% of them show up just once. 8.5% of the sample lies in the top ten. For CDR1 and CDR2, the germline V gene lists SGDLS and YYNGEE. Counted from cysteine to phenylalanine, this CDR3 has 15 amino acids. The DNA shown is the 45-base CDR3, in frame from base 1. V and J are truncated by 3 bases and 1 base respectively, leaving an intervening sequence of 13 bases.

The V and J segments used are TRBV9 and TRBJ1-1; no confident D gene assignment can be made. This clonotype was obtained from a woman aged 40 to 55 in good health. Material for sequencing was blood. The CDR3 protein: CASSAEVEANTEAFF. The bases read TGTGCCAGCAGCGCAGAGGTCGAGGCGAACACTGAAGCTTTCTTT.